Presented here are 27 T cell receptor beta chains from one specimen sequenced in a study of shared clonotypes between healthy human individuals. Clones were read by immunoSEQ multiplex PCR, and TCRdb kept only the in-frame ones, dropping some. The table shows under 1,100,000 clones, with around three quarters occurring only once. The specimen sequenced was memory CD4+ T cells from PBMCs. Sample subset: CD45RA-negative fraction. The receptors were sampled from a young man in good health. Some clones in this sample may be carry-over from other donors' samples.

This chain joins TRBV11-2 and TRBJ2-2; TRBD1 aligns across 10 bases. Germline-derived CDR1 and CDR2 are SGHAT and FQNNGV. V trimming: 5 bases; J trimming: 5 bases; junction bases outside the gene matches: 5. The CDR3 extends over 15 amino acids. CDR3 in amino acids: CASSPRTGGTGELFF. CDR3 coding DNA: TGTGCCAGCAGCCCTCGGACAGGGGGAACCGGGGAGCTGTTTTTT.

The CDR3 DNA is TGCGCCAGCAGCCAAGATGTCCCGACAGGGGCCGCGATGAACACTGAAGCTTTCTTT. Translating it yields CASSQDVPTGAAMNTEAFF. This sequence joins TRBV4-3 and TRBJ1-1, with 8 bases fitting TRBD1. Germline CDR1 LGHNA, CDR2 YSLEER. The CDR3 consists of 19 residues. The V and J ends lost 0 bases and 0 bases, in that order; junction bases with no gene match: 12.

This clone came up a few times. The V and J genes are TRBV7-2 and TRBJ2-7; D tentatively fits TRBD1 or TRBD2 (5 bases each). The V end lost 0 bases, the J end lost 7 bases, and 16 bases lay between the germline ends. Germline V gives CDR1 SGHTA, CDR2 FQGNSA. CDR3 length equals 15 residues. CDR3 sequence: CASSLAVGDEFEQYF. The CDR3 DNA is TGTGCCAGCAGCTTAGCAGTGGGGGATGAGTTTGAGCAGTACTTC.

A few counts support this clone. The gene calls are TRBV28 and TRBJ1-2; TRBD1 aligns across 10 bases. The V gene's germline CDR1 is MDHEN and CDR2 SYDVKM. This CDR3 region has 17 residues. V gave up 7 bases and J gave up 0 bases; unmatched junction bases: 11. Written as DNA, the CDR3 is TGTGCCAGCACCGCGTCGGACAGGGGGGGAGCTAACTATGGCTACACCTTC. Translated: CASTASDRGGANYGYTF.

This clone was observed at least ten times. DNA of the CDR3: TGTGCCAGCAGTCGACCCCTGGCGGGAGCCAAAAACATTCAGTACTTC. Amino acid sequence: CASSRPLAGAKNIQYF. The chain combines TRBV28 with TRBJ2-4; possibly TRBD2 for D (5 bases). Germline CDR1 MDHEN, CDR2 SYDVKM. The germline V and J ends were trimmed by 5 bases and 0 bases, with 14 bases remaining between them. The CDR3 runs 16 residues.

V usage is TRBV5-4 and J usage is TRBJ1-4; D unclear. This CDR3 region has 16 residues. With 4 bases removed from V and 0 bases from J, the gap between germline ends came to 13 bases. CDR1 SGHNT and CDR2 YYREEE come from the germline V gene (reference sequence). The CDR3 spells CASSPQGPTTNEKLFF. The CDR3 region has the DNA TGTGCCAGCAGCCCACAAGGGCCTACAACTAATGAAAAACTGTTTTTT.

V gene TRBV28 combines with J gene TRBJ2-1; D is possibly TRBD1 or TRBD2 (5 bases each). In germline, CDR1 is MDHEN, CDR2 SYDVKM. This CDR3 is built from 14 residues. Trimming shortened V by 8 bases and J by 4 bases, and 15 bases separated the two germline ends. This chain's CDR3 is CASHGALSYNEQFF. In nucleotides, the CDR3 is TGTGCCAGCCACGGGGCGCTATCATACAATGAGCAGTTCTTC. The full variable domain, its missing parts supplied by reference TRBV28 and TRBJ2-1, is DVKVTQSSRYLVKRTGEKVFLECVQDMDHENMFWYRQDPGLGLRLIYFSYDVKMKEKGDIPEGYSVSREKKERFSLILESASTNQTSMYLCASHGALSYNEQFFGPGTRLTVL.

This clone was observed a single time. CDR3 sequence reads: CASSLGIAGGTYNEQFF. The CDR3 coding sequence is TGTGCCAGCTCACTTGGAATAGCGGGAGGGACCTACAATGAGCAGTTCTTC. The chain recombines TRBV18 with TRBJ2-1, with TRBD2 matching over 11 bases. CDR3 size: 17 residues. Trimming at V came to 4 bases and at J to 2 bases, leaving 7 bases not matched to a gene. Germline-derived CDR1 and CDR2 are KGHSH and LQKENI.

The rearrangement links TRBV5-1 to TRBJ2-3, with a tentative D call TRBD2 (6 bases). This CDR3 is 13 amino acids long. CDR1 and CDR2 (germline): SGHRS, YFSETQ. V lost 2 bases and J 10 bases, leaving 14 bases between the germline ends. CDR3 amino acids: CASSLLDYKAQYF. The DNA for the CDR3 is TGCGCCAGCAGCTTACTGGACTACAAGGCGCAGTATTTT.

This clone was detected a few times. The CDR3 bases are TGTGCCAGCAGTTTCTACAGGGGAGAGGTTACCATATATTTT. As protein: CASSFYRGEVTIYF. The genes are TRBV6-6 and TRBJ1-3, with 7 bases lining up with TRBD1. The junction had 10 bases not matched to a gene; V was cut back by 4 bases and J by 10 bases. CDR1 is MNHNY, CDR2 SVGAGI, per germline (reference sequence). CDR3 length equals 14 residues.

The chain joins TRBV19 to TRBJ2-6, with TRBD1 matching 7 bases. The CDR3 covers 17 residues. With V trimmed by 9 bases and J by 0 bases, 11 bases remained unmatched. From germline, CDR1 is LNHDA and CDR2 SQIVND (reference sequence). CDR3 sequence: CASGQTGQRSGANVLTF. CDR3 sequence (DNA): TGTGCCAGCGGACAGACAGGGCAACGCTCTGGGGCCAACGTCCTGACTTTC.

This clone showed up just a few times. The chain combines TRBV5-1 with TRBJ2-7, with 7 bases identical to TRBD2. This CDR3 spans 15 amino acids. The trim removed 0 bases at V and 2 bases at J, leaving 5 bases unmatched. Germline loops: CDR1 SGHRS, CDR2 YFSETQ. The DNA for the CDR3 is TGCGCCAGCAGCTTGGCCAGCGGGAACCCCTACGAGCAGTACTTC. The encoded protein is CASSLASGNPYEQYF.

The sample holds one count of this clone. The chain employs TRBV9 and TRBJ2-7, with a weak D call TRBD1 (6 bases). This CDR3 spans 15 amino acids. V lost 4 bases, J lost 7 bases, and 21 bases lay in between. Germline V lookup: CDR1 SGDLS, CDR2 YYNGEE. The CDR3 here is CASSPGAPGWYEQYF. In nucleotides, the CDR3 is TGTGCCAGCAGCCCAGGGGCGCCCGGTTGGTATGAGCAGTACTTC.

The chain links TRBV28 to TRBJ2-7, with D perhaps matching TRBD2 (6 bases). CDR1 is MDHEN, CDR2 SYDVKM, per germline. Trimming left V 7 bases short and J 3 bases short, with 19 bases between. The CDR3 is made up of 15 amino acids. CDR3 in amino acids: CASMGMAGSHYEQYF. CDR3 nucleotides: TGTGCCAGCATGGGGATGGCGGGATCCCACTACGAGCAGTACTTC.

In nucleotides, the CDR3 is TGTGCCAGCACGATAGGACTAGCGGCCACCGGGGAGCTGTTTTTT. Protein sequence: CASTIGLAATGELFF. The chain uses TRBV2 and TRBJ2-2, with 10 bases that match TRBD2. J lost 4 bases, V lost 7 bases, and 6 bases had no gene match. Germline V gene data show CDR1 as SNHLY and CDR2 as FYNNEI. This CDR3 contains 15 residues. Complete variable domain (other parts from reference TRBV2 and TRBJ2-2): EPEVTQTPSHQVTQMGQEVILRCVPISNHLYFYWYRQILGQKVEFLVSFYNNEISEKSEIFDDQFSVERPDGSNFTLKIRSTKLEDSAMYFCASTIGLAATGELFFGEGSRLTVL.

This clone was seen a few times. The chain employs TRBV29-1 and TRBJ2-1, with a weak D call TRBD2 (6 bases). Germline lookup yields CDR1 SQVTM and CDR2 ANQGSEA. V shed 1 base and J shed 0 bases, with 10 bases lying between them. CDR3 size: 15 residues. The CDR3 reads CSVEGRGGSYNEQFF. CDR3 DNA: TGCAGCGTTGAAGGGAGGGGTGGCTCCTACAATGAGCAGTTCTTC.

The chain uses TRBV5-1 and TRBJ1-1, with a weak D call TRBD1 (5 bases). Trimming left V 6 bases short and J 1 base short, with 16 bases between. Germline V gene sequence: CDR1 SGHRS, CDR2 YFSETQ. This CDR3 has 15 amino acids. The CDR3: CASKGRVAANTEAFF. The CDR3, as DNA: TGCGCCAGCAAGGGCAGGGTGGCGGCGAACACTGAAGCTTTCTTT.

CDR3 DNA: TGTGCCAGCAGACGACTACGGACTGGGGAGACCCAGTACTTC. Protein sequence: CASRRLRTGETQYF. J is TRBJ2-5 and V is TRBV6-5, with D possibly matching TRBD2 (5 bases). CDR3 length: 14 residues. V was clipped by 6 bases and J by 5 bases, with 16 bases between them. From germline, CDR1 is MNHEY and CDR2 SVGAGI.

The rearrangement links TRBV29-1 to TRBJ2-1; 7 bases fit TRBD2. The V and J ends lost 3 bases and 6 bases, in that order; junction bases with no gene match: 11. Germline V lookup: CDR1 SQVTM, CDR2 ANQGSEA. This CDR3 region has 15 residues. The CDR3 coding sequence is TGCAGCGTTGAGGGCCTCCTTGGCGGGGGCAATGAGCAGTTCTTC. It yields the protein CSVEGLLGGGNEQFF.

About this clone: Additional DNA sequences in this sample encode the identical CDR3. This chain uses TRBV28 with TRBJ1-1; a possible D gene is TRBD1 (5 bases). Germline values: CDR1 MDHEN, CDR2 SYDVKM. Trimming took off 6 bases at V and 0 bases at J, with 8 bases between the two ends. The CDR3 covers 13 residues. As DNA, the CDR3 is TGTGCCAGCAGGGGGACGGTGAACACTGAAGCTTTCTTT. It yields the protein CASRGTVNTEAFF.

The rearrangement uses TRBV5-1 and TRBJ2-5; 8 bases map to TRBD1. The V segment lost 2 bases and the J segment 3 bases; nucleotides outside the gene matches: 3. The CDR3 runs 14 residues. Germline V gene data show CDR1 as SGHRS and CDR2 as YFSETQ. CDR3 in DNA: TGCGCCAGCAGCTTACAGGGGGTGGAAGAGACCCAGTACTTC. Protein sequence: CASSLQGVEETQYF.

This clone showed up just a few times. The J gene is TRBJ1-1, the V gene TRBV29-1; tentative D call: TRBD1 (5 bases). The CDR3 contains 11 residues. Trimming removed 5 bases at V and 11 bases at J, with 15 bases between. Germline V gene lookup returns CDR1 SQVTM and CDR2 ANQGSEA. The CDR3 DNA follows: TGCAGCGTTTCCGGGACTTCGAATGCTTTCTTT. Amino acids: CSVSGTSNAFF. Complete variable domain (other parts from reference TRBV29-1 and TRBJ1-1): SAVISQKPSRDICQRGTSLTIQCQVDSQVTMMFWYRQQPGQSLTLIATANQGSEATYESGFVIDKFPISRPNLTFSTLTVSNMSPEDSSIYLCSVSGTSNAFFGQGTRLTVV.

The CDR3 coding sequence is TGTGCCAGCAGAACCACAGGGGGCAACACTGAAGCTTTCTTT. It translates to CASRTTGGNTEAFF. The chain links TRBV6-5 to TRBJ1-1, with 9 bases matching TRBD1. CDR1 is MNHEY and CDR2 is SVGAGI in the germline V gene. V shed 6 bases, J shed 2 bases, and the junction held 4 bases outside the gene matches. The CDR3 length is 14 residues.

This sequence joins TRBV2 and TRBJ2-4; no clear D. CDR1 and CDR2 (germline): SNHLY, FYNNEI. This CDR3 has 13 amino acids. The ends were cut back, 6 bases at V and 7 bases at J, with 13 bases in the middle. DNA for the CDR3: TGTGCCAGCAGCGCCCTTCTATTTAACATTCAGTACTTC. The encoded protein is CASSALLFNIQYF.

This clone was counted a few times. The chain has TRBV7-9 and TRBJ2-7, with 10 bases identical to TRBD1. J was trimmed by 5 bases and V by 5 bases; bases with no gene match: 9. Germline V gene sequence: CDR1 SEHNR, CDR2 FQNEAQ (reference sequence). The CDR3 runs to 15 residues. CDR3 in amino acids: CASSATGQGRNEQYF. The CDR3 DNA is TGTGCCAGCAGCGCGACGGGACAGGGGCGGAACGAGCAGTACTTC.

J is TRBJ1-4 and V is TRBV9; D unresolved. The CDR3 totals 14 residues. Germline V gives CDR1 SGDLS, CDR2 YYNGEE. V was pared by 0 bases and J by 2 bases, with 5 bases between. CDR3 DNA: TGTGCCAGCAGCGTAGCACAGACTAATGAAAAACTGTTTTTT. Its translation is CASSVAQTNEKLFF.

V usage is TRBV7-2 and J usage is TRBJ1-2; D is undetermined. The germline V and J ends were trimmed by 5 bases and 7 bases, with 23 bases remaining between them. Per germline, CDR1 SGHTA and CDR2 FQGNSA. The CDR3 totals 16 residues. The CDR3 region is CASSPSSGSLGGGYTF. The CDR3 coding sequence is TGTGCCAGCAGCCCAAGTAGTGGCAGCCTGGGCGGTGGCTACACCTTC.